This TCR beta chain came from a study of blood T cell repertoires in COVID-19 (dated by TCRdb to 2018 to 2021). Turning to the overall study: Collaborator samples came from the United States, Italy and Spain and covered acute and convalescent phases of COVID-19. Where available, HLA class I and class II types were taken from metadata supplied by the sample provider and were not determined by assay-based typing. The material from the prospective study consisted of cDNA or gDNA derived from T cells, B-cell-depleted T cells, or PBMCs. The repertoires were released in a freely available public database intended as a resource for research on the immune response to SARS-CoV-2. The samples were drawn from the first 160 participants of the ongoing ImmuneRACE study and from 950 to 1,500 subjects provided by 6 global collaborators. Nearly every sample came with metadata listing a de-identified subject ID, COVID-19 status, age in years and sex. The dataset comprised deeply sampled blood TCRbeta repertoires from subjects exposed to, actively infected with, or recovered from COVID-19.

Participants in the prospective study were enrolled through a virtual design, were aged about 18 to 90 years, and lived in approximately 25 United States geographic areas. In the prospective study, cohorts were assigned on the basis of participant-reported clinical history obtained from a screening survey and a study questionnaire. Recovered participants in ImmuneRACE Cohort 3 were defined by two consecutive negative NP/OP PCR tests, clearance by a healthcare professional, or resolution of symptoms. Each participant in the prospective study had whole blood, serum and a nasopharyngeal or oropharyngeal swab collected by mobile phlebotomists. Additional blood draws and questionnaires over a 2-month period could optionally be provided by prospective study participants. Before DNA extraction, prospective study blood samples were shipped either frozen or at room temperature. General conclusions and limits of the study: How much clinical and demographic metadata was included differed by source and by participant, and the metadata was provided uncurated.

The immunoSEQ Assay, a bias-controlled multiplex PCR, was used to amplify TCRbeta CDR3 regions from genomic DNA. In the paper's pipeline: The number of nucleated cells in each sample was estimated by amplification of reference gene primers within the assay. To quantify the absolute abundance of each unique TCRbeta CDR3 rearrangement, sequence reads were collapsed and filtered. For each sample, productive Simpson clonality was calculated as the square root of Simpson's diversity index over productive rearrangements. The clones in this table, taken by TCRdb from immuneACCESS, are in-frame only. Not every clone is retained; where verified, under half of the shortfall comes from an unresolved V gene, and the cause of the rest is unknown. Clone size and V and J calls were adopted from that table, with D and trimming inferred from the DNA. The sample table records under 150,000 clones; 65% to 90% of these occur just once. In total, the top ten clones hold approximately 2.3% of the sample.

Comment on this clone: Its antigen remains unidentified. No base quality values were provided; no much bigger clone lies one nucleotide off.

V drops 7 bases and J drops 4 bases, leaving 8 bases in between. The CDR3 holds 12 amino acids from the cysteine to the phenylalanine. Just CDR3 DNA is preserved here, 36 bases in frame from base 1. The rearrangement joined TRBV12-3 or TRBV12-4 to TRBJ1-5, with no D gene named confidently. The receptor was isolated from a woman between 50 and 59 years old who had recovered from COVID-19. Material for sequencing was PBMCs or T cells enriched from blood (not recorded which). The CDR3 loop reads CASTIQNQPQHF. In nucleotide form, the sequence is TGTGCCAGCACCATCCAGAATCAGCCCCAGCATTTT.